The sample holds many counts of the clone carrying this TCR beta chain. Antigen specificity is unknown. The entry originates in a study of lung T cells in sarcoidosis with Löfgren's syndrome. Background on the study: Löfgren's syndrome patients were the main repertoire analysis focus.

This CDR3 spans 13 amino acids. Germline loops: CDR1 MDHEN, CDR2 SYDVKM. Trimming removed 5 bases from V and 6 bases from J, with 11 bases in between. One entry per CDR3 protein, called by TCRdb with MiXCR from the reads. This sample carries fewer than 25,000 distinct CDR3 sequences, around 23% of them seen once, and the ten largest clones take 0.65% to 0.9%. Study observations and caveats: Multiple Löfgren's syndrome patients reportedly shared TRAV12-1 and TRBV2 CDR3 motifs, suggesting public CD4+ TCRs.

The source of this sequence is a human donor with sarcoidosis (Löfgren's syndrome or another form), or a control subject (not recorded which). Sequencing was done on a sample of CD4+ T cells from bronchoalveolar lavage. This chain uses TRBV28 with TRBJ2-1; D is unclear. The CDR3 DNA follows: TGTGCCAGCAGTGAAGGAGCCTCCAATGAGCAGTTCTTC. It translates to CASSEGASNEQFF. The full variable domain, rest sourced from reference TRBV28 and TRBJ2-1, is DVKVTQSSRYLVKRTGEKVFLECVQDMDHENMFWYRQDPGLGLRLIYFSYDVKMKEKGDIPEGYSVSREKKERFSLILESASTNQTSMYLCASSEGASNEQFFGPGTRLTVL.